This T cell receptor beta chain was captured by sequencing in a study of blood T cells in healthy people across ages. The V and J ends lost 5 bases and 2 bases respectively, with 15 bases between them. Germline V gives CDR1 LNHDA, CDR2 SQIVND (reference sequence). The CDR3 loop spans 15 amino acids. PCR was performed a second time for about 7 to 12 cycles using a sample-barcoded 5' primer and a J-beta primer mix. TCRdb independently ran MiXCR on the 5' RACE reads; one entry per CDR3 protein. The table has around 800,000 distinct CDR3 sequences, 25% to 30% seen once. This sample was shared with a second study, whose subject was T cells of mothers and their children.

V and J are TRBV19 and TRBJ2-5, with D possibly matching TRBD2 (6 bases). Sequencing was done on a sample of blood. The sequence was collected from a boy aged 5-17 years in good health. The CDR3 DNA follows: TGTGCCAGTAGTTTGCAGGGAGGACTACAAGAGACCCAGTACTTC. Its protein product is CASSLQGGLQETQYF.